This TCR beta chain was retrieved from a study of blood T cell repertoires in COVID-19. About the study: Samples of COVID-19 (acute and convalescent) were obtained from the United States, Italy and Spain.

CDR1 SGHNT and CDR2 YYREEE come from the germline V gene (reference sequence). V dropped 0 bases and J dropped 2; count of bases not matched to a gene: 2. CDR3 size: 15 residues. Here immunoSEQ multiplex PCR was the method, and the copy in TCRdb shows in-frame clones only, minus some. The sample lists hundreds of thousands of clones, less than 90% seen once, with around 3% in the top ten. This receptor was identified in a woman aged 25 to 39 who had recovered from COVID-19. The material sequenced was PBMCs or T cells enriched from blood (not recorded which). The chain couples TRBV5-4 to TRBJ2-7; 10 bases fit TRBD2. CDR3 nucleotide sequence: TGTGCCAGCAGCTTGGTCACTAGCGGGGCCTACGAGCAGTACTTC. It specifies CASSLVTSGAYEQYF.